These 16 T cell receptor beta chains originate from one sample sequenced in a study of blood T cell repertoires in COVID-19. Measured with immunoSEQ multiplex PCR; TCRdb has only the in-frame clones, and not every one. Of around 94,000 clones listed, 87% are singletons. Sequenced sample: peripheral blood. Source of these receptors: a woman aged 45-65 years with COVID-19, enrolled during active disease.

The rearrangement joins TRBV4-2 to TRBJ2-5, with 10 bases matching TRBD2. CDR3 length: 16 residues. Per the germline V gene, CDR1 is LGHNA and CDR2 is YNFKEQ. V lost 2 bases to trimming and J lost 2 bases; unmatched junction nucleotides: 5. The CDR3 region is CASSQFPGLAQETQYF. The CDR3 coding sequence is TGTGCCAGCAGCCAATTTCCGGGACTAGCGCAAGAGACCCAGTACTTC.

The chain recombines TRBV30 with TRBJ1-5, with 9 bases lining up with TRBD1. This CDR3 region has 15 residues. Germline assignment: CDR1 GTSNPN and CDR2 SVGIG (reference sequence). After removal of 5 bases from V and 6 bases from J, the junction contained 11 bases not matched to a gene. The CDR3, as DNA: TGTGCCTGGGGGACCGGGACAGGGAGGGTTCAGCCCCAGCATTTT. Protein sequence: CAWGTGTGRVQPQHF.

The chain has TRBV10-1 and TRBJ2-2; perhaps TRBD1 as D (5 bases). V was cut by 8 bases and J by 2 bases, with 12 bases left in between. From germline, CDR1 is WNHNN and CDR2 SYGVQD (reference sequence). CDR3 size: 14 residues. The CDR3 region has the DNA TGCGCCAGCGGGTCCGGACAAAACACCGGGGAGCTGTTTTTT. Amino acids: CASGSGQNTGELFF.

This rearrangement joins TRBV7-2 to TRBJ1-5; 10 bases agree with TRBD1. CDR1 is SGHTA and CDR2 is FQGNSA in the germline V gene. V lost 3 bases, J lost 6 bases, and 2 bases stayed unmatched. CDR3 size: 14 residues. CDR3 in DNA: TGTGCCAGCAGCTTCGGGACAGGGGTTCAGCCCCAGCATTTT. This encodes CASSFGTGVQPQHF.

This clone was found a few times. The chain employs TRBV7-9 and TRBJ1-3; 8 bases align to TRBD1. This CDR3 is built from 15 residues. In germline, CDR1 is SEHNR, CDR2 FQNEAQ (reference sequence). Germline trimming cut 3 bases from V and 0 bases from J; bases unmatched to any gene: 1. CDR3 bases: TGTGCCAGCAGCTTCGGACAGGGCTCTGGAAACACCATATATTTT. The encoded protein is CASSFGQGSGNTIYF.

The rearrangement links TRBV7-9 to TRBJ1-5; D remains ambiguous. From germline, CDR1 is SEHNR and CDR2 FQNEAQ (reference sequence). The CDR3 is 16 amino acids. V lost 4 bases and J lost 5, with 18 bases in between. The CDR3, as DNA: TGTGCCAGCAGCTCGGAACCCGACAAATTCTATCAGCCCCAGCATTTT. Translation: CASSSEPDKFYQPQHF.

Here the CDR3 DNA reads TGCAGTGCTAGTCCTGCCGACAGGGACCTTTCCTACGAGCAGTACTTC. Its protein is CSASPADRDLSYEQYF. This chain joins TRBV20-1 and TRBJ2-7; 7 positions agree with TRBD1. The trim removed 3 bases at V and 1 base at J, leaving 12 bases unmatched. The CDR3 covers 16 residues. Germline V gives CDR1 DFQATT, CDR2 SNEGSKA (reference sequence).

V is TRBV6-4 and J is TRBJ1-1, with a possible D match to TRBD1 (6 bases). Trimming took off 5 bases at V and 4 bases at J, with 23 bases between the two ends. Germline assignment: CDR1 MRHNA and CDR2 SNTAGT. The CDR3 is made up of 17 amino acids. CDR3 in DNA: TGTGCCAGCAGTCCAGGGGACCCAGCAGGGAGGGGCACTGAAGCTTTCTTT. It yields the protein CASSPGDPAGRGTEAFF.

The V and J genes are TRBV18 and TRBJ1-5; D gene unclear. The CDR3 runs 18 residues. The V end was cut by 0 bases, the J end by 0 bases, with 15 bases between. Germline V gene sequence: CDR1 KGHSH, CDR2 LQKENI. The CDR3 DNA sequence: TGTGCCAGCTCACCACCGACGGGAGACCCGTATAGCAATCAGCCCCAGCATTTT. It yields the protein CASSPPTGDPYSNQPQHF.

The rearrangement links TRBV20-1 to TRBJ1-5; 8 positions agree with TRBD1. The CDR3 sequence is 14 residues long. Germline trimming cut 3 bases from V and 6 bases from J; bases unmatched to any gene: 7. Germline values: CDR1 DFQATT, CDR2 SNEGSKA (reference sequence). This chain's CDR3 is CSASKDRAAQPQHF. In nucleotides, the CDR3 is TGCAGTGCTAGTAAGGACAGGGCGGCTCAGCCCCAGCATTTT.

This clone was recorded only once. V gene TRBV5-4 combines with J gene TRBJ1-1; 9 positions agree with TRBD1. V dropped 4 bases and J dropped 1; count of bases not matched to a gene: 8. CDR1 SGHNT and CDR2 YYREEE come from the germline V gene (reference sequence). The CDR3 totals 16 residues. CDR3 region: CASSTKPGQGNTEAFF. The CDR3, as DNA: TGTGCCAGCAGCACGAAGCCGGGACAGGGGAACACTGAAGCTTTCTTT.

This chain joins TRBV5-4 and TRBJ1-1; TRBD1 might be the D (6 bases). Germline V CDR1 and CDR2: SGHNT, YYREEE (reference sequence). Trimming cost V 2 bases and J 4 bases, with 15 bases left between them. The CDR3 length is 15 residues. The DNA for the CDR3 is TGTGCCAGCAGCTTCGAAAGGGGGTTGAGCACTGAAGCTTTCTTT. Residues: CASSFERGLSTEAFF.

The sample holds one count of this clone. In DNA form, the CDR3 reads TGTGCCAGCAGTTTTCTGTGGACAGGGTCGGACACTGAAGCTTTCTTT. Translated, it gives CASSFLWTGSDTEAFF. This sequence joins TRBV27 and TRBJ1-1; 8 nucleotides match TRBD1. Germline CDR1 is MNHEY and CDR2 is SMNVEV (reference sequence). This CDR3 has 16 amino acids. Trimming at V came to 3 bases and at J to 3 bases, leaving 9 bases not matched to a gene.

The CDR3 sequence: CAWSTGWDGANVLTF. The CDR3 coding sequence is TGTGCCTGGAGTACAGGGTGGGACGGGGCCAACGTCCTGACTTTC. This chain uses TRBV30 with TRBJ2-6; tentatively, D is TRBD1 (6 bases). Trimming removed 2 bases from V and 4 bases from J, with 12 bases in between. The CDR3 runs to 15 residues. The V gene's germline CDR1 is GTSNPN and CDR2 SVGIG (reference sequence).

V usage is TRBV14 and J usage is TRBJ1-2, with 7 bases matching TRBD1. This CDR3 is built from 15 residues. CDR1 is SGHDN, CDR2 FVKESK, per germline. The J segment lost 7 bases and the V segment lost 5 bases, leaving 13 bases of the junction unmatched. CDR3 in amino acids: CASSKWEAGGPGYTF. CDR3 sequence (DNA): TGTGCCAGCAGCAAATGGGAAGCAGGGGGACCTGGCTACACCTTC.

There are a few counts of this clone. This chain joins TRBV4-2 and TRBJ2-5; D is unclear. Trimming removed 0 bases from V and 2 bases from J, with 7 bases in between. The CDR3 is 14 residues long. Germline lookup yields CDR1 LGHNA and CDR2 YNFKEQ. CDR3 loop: CASSQDEPQETQYF. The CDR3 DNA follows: TGTGCCAGCAGCCAAGATGAGCCGCAAGAGACCCAGTACTTC.